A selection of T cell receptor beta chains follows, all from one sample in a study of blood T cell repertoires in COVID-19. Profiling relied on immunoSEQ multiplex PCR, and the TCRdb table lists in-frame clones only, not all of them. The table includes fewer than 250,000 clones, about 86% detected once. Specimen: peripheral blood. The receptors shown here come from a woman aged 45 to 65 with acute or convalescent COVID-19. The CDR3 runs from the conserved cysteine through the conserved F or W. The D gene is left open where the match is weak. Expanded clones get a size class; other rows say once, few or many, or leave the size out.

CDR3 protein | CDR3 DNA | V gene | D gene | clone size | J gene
CASSQIGQGYGYTF | TGTGCCAGCAGCCAAATCGGGCAGGGGTATGGCTACACCTTC | TRBV25-1 | - | medium-sized | TRBJ1-2
CASSLSTDRNTEAFF | TGCGCCAGCAGCTTGTCAACCGACAGAAACACTGAAGCTTTCTTT | TRBV5-1 | - | - | TRBJ1-1
CASSQGLAEETQYF | TGTGCCAGCAGCCAAGGACTAGCTGAAGAGACCCAGTACTTC | TRBV4-2 | TRBD2 | - | TRBJ2-5
CASRTGGADTEAFF | TGTGCCAGCAGGACAGGGGGCGCTGACACTGAAGCTTTCTTT | TRBV11-2 | TRBD1 | - | TRBJ1-1
CASSSTPGWEQFF | TGTGCCAGCAGCTCGACCCCCGGGTGGGAGCAGTTCTTC | TRBV5-8 | - | - | TRBJ2-1
CASSELGDGYTF | TGTGCCAGCAGTGAACTAGGGGATGGCTACACCTTC | TRBV6-1 | - | - | TRBJ1-2
CASSVLAGAKFF | TGTGCCAGTAGTGTCCTAGCGGGGGCTAAGTTCTTC | TRBV19 | TRBD2 | once | TRBJ2-1
CASSEFAGGALGDTQYF | TGTGCCAGCAGTGAATTCGCGGGAGGCGCCTTAGGAGATACGCAGTATTTT | TRBV6-1 | TRBD2 | - | TRBJ2-3
CASSLGRGREQYF | TGTGCCAGCAGCTTGGGCCGGGGGAGGGAGCAGTACTTC | TRBV5-4 | - | - | TRBJ2-7
CASSLDQGSYNEQFF | TGCGCCAGCAGCTTGGATCAGGGTTCCTACAATGAGCAGTTCTTC | TRBV5-1 | - | - | TRBJ2-1
CASRREGRQEFF | TGTGCCAGCAGAAGAGAAGGCAGGCAAGAGTTCTTC | TRBV11-2 | - | once | TRBJ2-1
CASSFHRVSNTGELFF | TGTGCCAGCAGCTTCCACAGGGTCTCGAACACCGGGGAGCTGTTTTTT | TRBV7-9 | - | - | TRBJ2-2
CASSPQAFGIPYEQYF | TGCGCCAGCAGCCCCCAAGCGTTCGGGATCCCCTACGAGCAGTACTTC | TRBV5-1 | - | once | TRBJ2-7
CASSIGLASEQFF | TGTGCCAGTAGTATAGGGCTAGCGTCTGAGCAGTTCTTC | TRBV19 | - | - | TRBJ2-1
CAISETTGINYGYTF | TGTGCCATCAGTGAGACCACAGGGATTAACTATGGCTACACCTTC | TRBV10-3 | - | few | TRBJ1-2
CASSLLARDEQFF | TGTGCCAGCAGCTTACTAGCGAGGGATGAGCAGTTCTTC | TRBV7-9 | - | - | TRBJ2-1
CATATGQFSYEQYF | TGTGCCACTGCGACAGGGCAATTCTCCTACGAGCAGTACTTC | TRBV28 | TRBD1 | - | TRBJ2-7
CASSFVGGHSYEQYF | TGTGCCAGCAGCTTTGTGGGAGGGCACTCCTACGAGCAGTACTTC | TRBV7-2 | TRBD2 | - | TRBJ2-7
CASSQDQGKGNNEQFF | TGTGCCAGCAGCCAAGATCAGGGTAAGGGAAACAATGAGCAGTTCTTC | TRBV4-2 | - | - | TRBJ2-1
CASSSEGYDTEAFF | TGTGCCAGCTCATCCGAGGGATACGACACTGAAGCTTTCTTT | TRBV18 | - | - | TRBJ1-1
CASSLGTSAVNEQFF | TGTGCCAGCAGCTTAGGGACTAGCGCCGTTAATGAGCAGTTCTTC | TRBV7-9 | TRBD2 | - | TRBJ2-1
CASRGLRDRNQPQHF | TGTGCCAGCAGGGGACTCCGGGACCGCAATCAGCCCCAGCATTTT | TRBV6-5 | - | - | TRBJ1-5
CASSPFSSGSFDEQFF | TGTGCCAGCAGCCCCTTTTCTAGCGGGAGTTTTGATGAGCAGTTCTTC | TRBV4-2 | TRBD2 | few | TRBJ2-1
CASKPSGRGYEQYF | TGTGCCAGCAAGCCTAGCGGGAGAGGGTACGAGCAGTACTTC | TRBV28 | TRBD2 | once | TRBJ2-7
CASRGTGGTSGYTGELFF | TGTGCCAGCAGAGGGACAGGGGGGACTAGCGGATACACCGGGGAGCTGTTTTTT | TRBV2 | - | - | TRBJ2-2
CASSLDQIITGATLHF | TGTGCCAGCAGCTTGGACCAGATAATCACTGGGGCCACCCTCCACTTT | TRBV11-2 | - | - | TRBJ1-6
CASSPSVTNYGYTF | TGTGCCAGCAGTCCCTCAGTGACTAACTATGGCTACACCTTC | TRBV27 | - | - | TRBJ1-2
CASSYTYEQYF | TGTGCCAGCAGCTACACCTACGAGCAGTACTTC | TRBV7-2 | - | - | TRBJ2-7
CASSTGLALSSYEQYF | TGTGCCAGTAGTACGGGACTAGCGTTGAGCTCCTACGAGCAGTACTTC | TRBV19 | TRBD2 | - | TRBJ2-7
CASRRDRRAGELFF | TGTGCCAGCAGGCGGGACAGACGAGCGGGGGAGCTGTTTTTT | TRBV6-5 | - | once | TRBJ2-2
CASSIRTSGSSYNEQFF | TGTGCCAGTAGTATTCGAACTAGCGGGAGCTCCTACAATGAGCAGTTCTTC | TRBV19 | TRBD2 | - | TRBJ2-1
CAIRDGQGTTEAFF | TGTGCCATCAGGGACGGACAGGGGACCACTGAAGCTTTCTTT | TRBV10-3 | TRBD1 | - | TRBJ1-1
CASSLRLELAGGPQSYNEQFF | TGTGCCAGCAGTTTACGGTTAGAACTAGCGGGAGGGCCTCAGTCCTACAATGAGCAGTTCTTC | TRBV28 | TRBD2 | once | TRBJ2-1
CASSPSQGDTEAFF | TGCGCCAGCAGCCCGTCACAGGGAGACACTGAAGCTTTCTTT | TRBV5-1 | - | - | TRBJ1-1
CASSPTSGGTDTQYF | TGTGCCAGCTCACCGACTAGCGGGGGCACAGATACGCAGTATTTT | TRBV18 | TRBD2 | - | TRBJ2-3
CASSVNTGELFF | TGTGCCAGCAGCGTAAACACCGGGGAGCTGTTTTTT | TRBV21-1 | - | - | TRBJ2-2
CASAGTGVREQFF | TGTGCCAGCGCCGGGACAGGGGTGCGTGAGCAGTTCTTC | TRBV11-3 | TRBD1 | - | TRBJ2-1
CASSLLQGPQETQYF | TGTGCCAGCAGCCTTCTGCAGGGTCCTCAAGAGACCCAGTACTTC | TRBV14 | - | - | TRBJ2-5
CAITGDRNSPLHF | TGTGCCATCACCGGGGACAGAAATTCACCCCTCCACTTT | TRBV10-3 | TRBD1 | few | TRBJ1-6
CATSRGRQGAYSEQYF | TGTGCCACCAGCAGGGGAAGACAGGGGGCTTACTCCGAGCAGTACTTC | TRBV15 | TRBD1 | - | TRBJ2-7
CASSIGQGTNQPQHF | TGTGCCAGTAGTATCGGACAGGGGACCAATCAGCCCCAGCATTTT | TRBV19 | TRBD1 | - | TRBJ1-5
CASTGSGQGGEKLFF | TGCGCCAGCACCGGATCCGGACAGGGAGGAGAAAAACTGTTTTTT | TRBV5-1 | TRBD1 | - | TRBJ1-4
CASSRLRGASYEQYF | TGTGCCAGCAGCCGACTAAGAGGAGCTTCCTACGAGCAGTACTTC | TRBV3-1/TRBV3-2 | - | - | TRBJ2-7